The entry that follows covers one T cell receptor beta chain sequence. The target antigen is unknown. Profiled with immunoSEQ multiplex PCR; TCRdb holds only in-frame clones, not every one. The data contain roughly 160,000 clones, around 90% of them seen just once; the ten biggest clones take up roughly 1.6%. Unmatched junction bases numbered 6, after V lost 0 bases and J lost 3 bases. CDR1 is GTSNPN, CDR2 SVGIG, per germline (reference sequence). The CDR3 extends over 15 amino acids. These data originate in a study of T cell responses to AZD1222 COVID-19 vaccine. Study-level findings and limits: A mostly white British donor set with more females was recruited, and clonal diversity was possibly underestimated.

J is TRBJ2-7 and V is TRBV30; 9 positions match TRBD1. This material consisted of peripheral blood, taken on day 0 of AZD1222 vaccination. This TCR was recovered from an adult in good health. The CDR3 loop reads CAWSVLDRGLYEQYF. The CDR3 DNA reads TGTGCCTGGAGTGTACTGGACAGGGGACTCTACGAGCAGTACTTC.